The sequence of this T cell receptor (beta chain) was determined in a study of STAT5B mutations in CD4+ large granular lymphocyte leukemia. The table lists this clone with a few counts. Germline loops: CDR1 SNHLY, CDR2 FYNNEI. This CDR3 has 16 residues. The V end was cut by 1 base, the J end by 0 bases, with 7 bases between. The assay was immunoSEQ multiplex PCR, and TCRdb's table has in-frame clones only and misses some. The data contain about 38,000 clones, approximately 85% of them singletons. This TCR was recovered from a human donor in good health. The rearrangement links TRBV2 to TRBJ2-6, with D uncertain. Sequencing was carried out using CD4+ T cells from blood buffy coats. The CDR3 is CASSEVEPSGANVLTF. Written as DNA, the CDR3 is TGTGCCAGCAGTGAAGTTGAACCCTCTGGGGCCAACGTCCTGACTTTC.